This TCR beta chain was observed in a study of blood T cell repertoires in COVID-19. Overall study: Sites across the United States, Italy and Spain contributed samples from acute and convalescent COVID-19. PBMCs, B-cell-depleted T cells, or T cells provided the cDNA or gDNA that made up the material.

The J segment lost 5 bases and the V segment lost 7 bases, leaving 6 bases of the junction unmatched. There are 13 residues in the CDR3. In germline, CDR1 is SQVTM, CDR2 ANQGSEA. As handled by the study authors: Counts of nucleated cells, estimated from reference gene primer amplification, were obtained. Generated by immunoSEQ multiplex PCR, the TCRdb table keeps only in-frame clones and is missing some. V and J calls and clone size are given by that table; D and trimming were obtained from the DNA. The data show some 76,000 clones, around nine tenths seen once. V gene TRBV29-1 combines with J gene TRBJ2-1, with 9 bases lining up with TRBD1. This receptor was taken from a human donor in a cohort sampled during active COVID-19. The source material was peripheral blood. CDR3 DNA: TGCAGCGCCGCGGGACAGGGAAACAATGAGCAGTTCTTC. This gives the protein CSAAGQGNNEQFF.